These 30 T cell receptor beta chains were sequenced from one sample in a study of blood T cell repertoires in COVID-19. Sequencing was performed with immunoSEQ multiplex PCR; in TCRdb, only in-frame clones are kept and a portion is missing. Of fewer than 350,000 clones in the sample, under 90% were seen once. The sequencing input was peripheral blood. These receptor sequences come from a woman aged 55-75 years with active or convalescent COVID-19.

CDR3 coding DNA: TGTGCCAGCAGTTACTCCACCCTGGGACTAGCGGGGGGCACATCATACTTC. Its translation is CASSYSTLGLAGGTSYF. J is TRBJ2-7 and V is TRBV6-2 or TRBV6-3; 15 bases match TRBD2. The CDR3 length is 17 residues. The germline gives CDR1 MNHEY, CDR2 SVGEGT. The V and J ends lost 0 bases and 13 bases, in that order; junction bases with no gene match: 13.

A single count supports this clone. The chain is built from TRBV9 and TRBJ2-5, with a tentative D call TRBD2 (5 bases). Germline-derived CDR1 and CDR2 are SGDLS and YYNGEE. The ends were cut back, 3 bases at V and 3 bases at J, with 15 bases in the middle. This CDR3 comprises 15 residues. The CDR3 nucleotides read TGTGCCAGCAGCGGGGGAGTCAATCTGGAAGAGACCCAGTACTTC. It yields the protein CASSGGVNLEETQYF. The entire variable domain, with the rest obtained from reference TRBV9 and TRBJ2-5, is as follows: DSGVTQTPKHLITATGQRVTLRCSPRSGDLSVYWYQQSLDQGLQFLIQYYNGEERAKGNILERFSAQQFPDLHSELNLSSLELGDSALYFCASSGGVNLEETQYFGPGTRLLVL.

V is TRBV5-4 and J is TRBJ2-2, with TRBD2 as a possible D gene (5 bases). In germline, CDR1 is SGHNT, CDR2 YYREEE (reference sequence). CDR3 length: 17 amino acids. The V and J ends lost 4 bases and 2 bases respectively, with 18 bases between them. The CDR3 DNA is TGTGCCAGCAGCCCCCCGGGAAGGTCACCAAACACCGGGGAGCTGTTTTTT. It encodes CASSPPGRSPNTGELFF.

The gene calls are TRBV27 and TRBJ1-2, with D perhaps TRBD1 (6 bases). CDR1 and CDR2 (germline): MNHEY, SMNVEV (reference sequence). The CDR3 contains 15 residues. V was pared by 0 bases and J by 8 bases, with 16 bases between. The DNA of the CDR3 is TGTGCCAGCAGTTTATCGGCAGGGGTAGTACGCGGCTACACCTTC. Protein product: CASSLSAGVVRGYTF.

The rearrangement joins TRBV27 to TRBJ2-3; D perhaps matches TRBD2 (5 bases). Germline loops: CDR1 MNHEY, CDR2 SMNVEV (reference sequence). The CDR3 runs to 16 residues. Deletions cut 4 bases from V and 0 bases from J, with 14 bases between. CDR3 sequence: CASSSKDYLSTDTQYF. CDR3 DNA sequence: TGTGCCAGCAGTTCCAAAGACTACCTGAGCACAGATACGCAGTATTTT.

This clone was seen just once. The rearrangement uses TRBV24-1 and TRBJ1-2, with a possible D match to TRBD1 (5 bases). Per the germline V gene, CDR1 is KGHDR and CDR2 is SFDVKD. V gave up 8 bases and J gave up 4 bases, with 13 bases separating them. The CDR3 contains 13 residues. CDR3 sequence: CATTNGGTYGYTF. The CDR3 nucleotides read TGTGCCACCACGAACGGGGGAACCTATGGCTACACCTTC.

The CDR3 protein is CASSLRLAGNTGELFF. The CDR3 bases are TGTGCCAGCAGCTTAAGGCTAGCGGGGAACACCGGGGAGCTGTTTTTT. This rearrangement joins TRBV11-2 to TRBJ2-2, with 8 bases matching TRBD2. The CDR3 totals 16 residues. Germline CDR1 reads SGHAT; CDR2 reads FQNNGV. The trim removed 2 bases at V and 1 base at J, leaving 3 bases unmatched.

The chain links TRBV5-1 to TRBJ2-1; 10 bases map to TRBD2. With 1 base clipped from V and 9 bases from J, the junction kept 4 bases outside the gene matches. The CDR3 has 14 residues. The germline gives CDR1 SGHRS, CDR2 YFSETQ. The chain's CDR3 is CASSLSGGAVEQFF. The CDR3 nucleotides are TGCGCCAGCAGCTTGAGCGGGGGGGCCGTTGAGCAGTTCTTC.

The chain joins TRBV6-2 or TRBV6-3 to TRBJ2-2; TRBD2 is a possible D gene (5 bases). Germline V lookup: CDR1 MNHEY, CDR2 SVGEGT. The CDR3 has 16 residues. The V and J ends lost 0 bases and 3 bases respectively, with 11 bases between them. CDR3 protein: CASSYSQSGYTGELFF. The DNA of the CDR3 is TGTGCCAGCAGTTACTCTCAGTCGGGGTACACCGGGGAGCTGTTTTTT.

V usage is TRBV4-1 and J usage is TRBJ2-4, with TRBD2 matching over 9 bases. The CDR3 covers 19 residues. In germline, CDR1 is MGHRA, CDR2 YSYEKL. The V segment lost 0 bases and the J segment 3 bases; nucleotides outside the gene matches: 12. CDR3 loop: CASSQEAASGAMGKNIQYF. As DNA, the CDR3 is TGCGCCAGCAGCCAAGAGGCGGCTAGCGGGGCTATGGGCAAAAACATTCAGTACTTC.

Only a few counts were recorded for this clone. The V gene is TRBV27, the J gene TRBJ2-3; weak D call: TRBD2 (6 bases). The CDR3 loop spans 14 amino acids. Germline CDR1 and CDR2: MNHEY and SMNVEV (reference sequence). V lost 4 bases to trimming and J lost 7 bases, with 15 bases between them. In DNA, the CDR3 is TGTGCCAGCAGTTCACCGGGAGCTTGGAATACGCAGTATTTT. Protein sequence: CASSSPGAWNTQYF.

The chain links TRBV2 to TRBJ2-6; 8 bases fit TRBD1. This CDR3 has 14 amino acids. Germline trimming cut 6 bases from V and 6 bases from J; bases unmatched to any gene: 4. Germline V gene lookup returns CDR1 SNHLY and CDR2 FYNNEI. The CDR3 loop reads CASSADRAANVLTF. The CDR3 bases are TGTGCCAGCAGCGCGGACAGGGCGGCCAACGTCCTGACTTTC.

V gene TRBV11-2 combines with J gene TRBJ1-2; TRBD1 matches at 7 bases. Losses at the gene ends were 5 bases for V and 4 bases for J; bases not matched to a gene: 10. Germline CDR1 is SGHAT and CDR2 is FQNNGV. This CDR3 is 15 amino acids long. For the CDR3, the DNA is TGTGCCAGCAGCCCCACTCCGGACAGGCTCTATGGCTACACCTTC. This codes for CASSPTPDRLYGYTF.

The chain combines TRBV5-4 with TRBJ2-2; 14 bases agree with TRBD2. V lost 1 base, J lost 6 bases, and 8 bases stayed unmatched. CDR3 length equals 18 residues. From germline, CDR1 is SGHNT and CDR2 YYREEE (reference sequence). The CDR3 here is CASSLTGTSGGFAGELFF. CDR3 in DNA: TGTGCCAGCAGCTTGACTGGGACTAGCGGGGGATTCGCCGGGGAGCTGTTTTTT. Filled out from reference TRBV5-4 and TRBJ2-2, the complete variable domain reads ETGVTQSPTHLIKTRGQQVTLRCSSQSGHNTVSWYQQALGQGPQFIFQYYREEENGRGNFPPRFSGLQFPNYSSELNVNALELDDSALYLCASSLTGTSGGFAGELFFGEGSRLTVL.

The rearrangement joins TRBV7-9 to TRBJ2-1; the D gene is possibly TRBD2 (5 bases). The germline gives CDR1 SEHNR, CDR2 FQNEAQ (reference sequence). This CDR3 has 14 residues. V shed 5 bases and J shed 4 bases, with 12 bases lying between them. The DNA of the CDR3 is TGTGCCAGCAGCAAGCGGACGCTGTACAATGAGCAGTTCTTC. It encodes CASSKRTLYNEQFF.

Comment on this clone: Other nucleotide sequences from this sample produce the same CDR3. The V and J genes are TRBV14 and TRBJ2-7; 9 nucleotides align to TRBD1. The CDR3 extends over 13 amino acids. Germline loops: CDR1 SGHDN, CDR2 FVKESK. The V gene end was trimmed by 4 bases and the J gene end by 4 bases; junction bases not matched to a gene: 2. CDR3 in DNA: TGTGCCAGCAGCCGCGACAGGGGGTACGAGCAGTACTTC. Residues: CASSRDRGYEQYF.

The chain is built from TRBV7-2 and TRBJ2-1, with 11 positions matching TRBD2. Germline-derived CDR1 and CDR2 are SGHTA and FQGNSA. After removal of 0 bases from V and 0 bases from J, the junction contained 4 bases not matched to a gene. This CDR3 comprises 18 residues. In DNA, the CDR3 is TGTGCCAGCAGCTTAGCGGCTAGCGGGGGGAGCTCCTACAATGAGCAGTTCTTC. As protein: CASSLAASGGSSYNEQFF.

This CDR3 reads CASTRRGEEAFF. The CDR3 DNA reads TGTGCCAGCACCCGGAGAGGTGAAGAAGCTTTCTTT. This chain uses TRBV11-1 with TRBJ1-1; D uncertain. The CDR3 has 12 amino acids. Between the trimmed V and J ends, which lost 7 bases and 8 bases, there was a span of 14 bases. CDR1 is SGHAT, CDR2 FQDESV, per germline (reference sequence).

V and J are TRBV19 and TRBJ2-1; possibly TRBD1 for D (5 bases). Germline CDR1 is LNHDA and CDR2 is SQIVND (reference sequence). This CDR3 has 19 amino acids. The V end was cut by 4 bases, the J end by 2 bases, with 24 bases between. The CDR3 bases are TGTGCCAGTAGTAAGGGGCCCTTTGAGCGAGGCCCCACCTACAATGAGCAGTTCTTC. It codes for CASSKGPFERGPTYNEQFF.

The chain combines TRBV5-4 with TRBJ2-1, with D possibly TRBD2 on 5 matching bases. The CDR3 sequence is 13 residues long. The V gene's germline CDR1 is SGHNT and CDR2 YYREEE (reference sequence). The ends were cut back, 3 bases at V and 1 base at J, with 5 bases in the middle. The CDR3 spells CASSSGSYNEQFF. The DNA for the CDR3 is TGTGCCAGCAGCTCGGGATCCTACAATGAGCAGTTCTTC.

The rearrangement uses TRBV5-1 and TRBJ2-3; TRBD2 might be the D (6 bases). The CDR3 sequence is 15 residues long. Deletions cut 0 bases from V and 8 bases from J, with 16 bases between. In germline, CDR1 is SGHRS, CDR2 YFSETQ. The CDR3 loop is CASSLAPGGEVTQYF. The CDR3, as DNA: TGCGCCAGCAGCTTGGCCCCCGGGGGAGAGGTTACGCAGTATTTT.

The chain uses TRBV27 and TRBJ1-6; no clear D gene. This CDR3 region has 13 residues. CDR1 and CDR2 (germline): MNHEY, SMNVEV (reference sequence). V was pared by 6 bases and J by 9 bases, with 12 bases between. CDR3 DNA sequence: TGTGCCAGCAGCCCCTGGTACGGTTCACCCCTCCACTTT. This codes for CASSPWYGSPLHF.

The chain couples TRBV7-2 to TRBJ2-1, with a weak D call TRBD2 (7 bases). The CDR3 loop spans 13 amino acids. Trimming took 2 bases from V and 9 from J, leaving 11 bases between them. Germline lookup yields CDR1 SGHTA and CDR2 FQGNSA. CDR3: CASSLSGGIEQFF. The CDR3 coding sequence is TGTGCCAGCAGCTTATCGGGGGGCATTGAGCAGTTCTTC.

The chain couples TRBV7-9 to TRBJ2-3; D is unresolved. The CDR3 runs 11 residues. The V end lost 6 bases, the J end lost 3 bases, and 4 bases lay between the germline ends. CDR1 is SEHNR and CDR2 is FQNEAQ in the germline V gene (reference sequence). CDR3 nucleotides: TGTGCCAGCAGGTCGACAGATACGCAGTATTTT. It is translated as CASRSTDTQYF.

The count of this clone is one. V usage is TRBV6-6 and J usage is TRBJ1-2; 9 positions match TRBD1. J gave up 2 bases and V 6 bases, and 10 bases lay outside the gene matches. The CDR3 is 16 amino acids. Germline CDR1 MNHNY, CDR2 SVGAGI (reference sequence). CDR3 in DNA: TGTGCCAGCAGCTTCCACTCCGGGACAGGGAACTATGGCTACACCTTC. Protein product: CASSFHSGTGNYGYTF.

This rearrangement joins TRBV19 to TRBJ1-5; tentatively, D is TRBD1 (6 bases). The V and J ends lost 5 bases and 2 bases respectively, with 16 bases between them. Germline loops: CDR1 LNHDA, CDR2 SQIVND (reference sequence). The CDR3 length is 16 residues. CDR3 loop: CASSPGHMRGNQPQHF. For the CDR3, the DNA is TGTGCCAGTAGTCCGGGACACATGAGGGGCAATCAGCCCCAGCATTTT.

In this sample, this clone turned up a few times. V is TRBV5-6 and J is TRBJ1-2; no firm D call. Trimming removed 0 bases from V and 5 bases from J, with 17 bases in between. The CDR3 extends over 16 amino acids. Germline lookup yields CDR1 SGHDT and CDR2 YYEEEE. The CDR3 DNA follows: TGTGCCAGCAGCTTGGAAAGCCACCCCGCTTTATATGGCTACACCTTC. It specifies CASSLESHPALYGYTF.

The chain links TRBV3-1 (or the pseudogene TRBV3-2) to TRBJ2-3; D ambiguous. V lost 4 bases and J 6 bases, leaving 11 bases between the germline ends. Germline V gene lookup returns CDR1 LGHDT and CDR2 YNNKEL (reference sequence). The CDR3 contains 13 residues. CDR3 residues: CASSPVQADTQYF. In DNA, the CDR3 is TGTGCCAGCAGCCCCGTCCAAGCTGATACGCAGTATTTT.

The gene calls are TRBV2 and TRBJ2-3, with 8 bases lining up with TRBD2. This CDR3 contains 14 residues. J gave up 9 bases and V 6 bases, and 11 bases lay outside the gene matches. The germline gives CDR1 SNHLY, CDR2 FYNNEI. The CDR3 DNA reads TGTGCCAGCAGCCTCGGGGGGGCAGAGGGGACGCAGTATTTT. It codes for CASSLGGAEGTQYF.

The chain employs TRBV7-2 and TRBJ2-5; D might be TRBD2 (6 bases). V was clipped by 1 base and J by 2 bases, with 14 bases between them. The CDR3 covers 16 residues. Germline lookup yields CDR1 SGHTA and CDR2 FQGNSA. CDR3 loop: CASSLDSSVLQETQYF. CDR3 nucleotides: TGTGCCAGCAGCTTAGACTCTAGCGTCCTGCAAGAGACCCAGTACTTC.